The next 8 T cell receptor beta chains were all read from a single sample in a study of CD8 T cells in Susac syndrome. After extraction with the RNeasy kit, about 0.5 to 1 ug of the RNA was reverse transcribed using random hexamers. A single record per CDR3 protein comes from TCRdb applying MiXCR to the immunoSEQ multiplex PCR reads. The table includes around 59,000 distinct CDR3 sequences, roughly 92% detected once. The sample was CD8+ T cells from PBMCs. These receptors originate from a human donor in good health.

This clonotype appeared once. CDR3 sequence reads: CSAESDRGFLGEQFF. The CDR3 DNA reads as TGCAGCGCAGAATCGGACAGGGGGTTCCTGGGGGAGCAGTTCTTC. The J gene is TRBJ2-1, the V gene TRBV29-1, with 10 nucleotides matching TRBD1. The V gene's germline CDR1 is SQVTM and CDR2 ANQGSEA. V dropped 7 bases and J dropped 10; count of bases not matched to a gene: 16. There are 15 residues in the CDR3.

This chain connects TRBV4-1 to TRBJ2-5; 9 nucleotides match TRBD2. Germline CDR1 reads MGHRA; CDR2 reads YSYEKL. The CDR3 sequence is 15 residues long. The ends lost 2 bases at V and 6 bases at J; junction bases unmatched: 7. The CDR3 here is CASSQSRGGAKTQYF. The CDR3 DNA is TGCGCCAGCAGCCAAAGTCGCGGGGGGGCGAAGACCCAGTACTTC.

This clonotype was observed a single time. The V and J genes are TRBV2 and TRBJ2-1; D gene uncertain. CDR3 size: 11 residues. V lost 3 bases and J lost 5, with 2 bases in between. The V gene's germline CDR1 is SNHLY and CDR2 FYNNEI. CDR3 coding DNA: TGTGCCAGCAGTGACGACAATGAGCAGTTCTTC. Its translation is CASSDDNEQFF.

CDR3: CASEPGLNTGELFF. The CDR3 DNA is TGTGCCAGCGAACCGGGACTTAACACCGGGGAGCTGTTTTTT. The V and J genes are TRBV28 and TRBJ2-2; D is perhaps TRBD2 (6 bases). Germline CDR1 and CDR2: MDHEN and SYDVKM. The CDR3 covers 14 residues. Trimming stripped 8 bases from V and 2 bases from J, with 12 bases between.

CDR3 sequence (DNA): TGTGCCAGCAGCCCCGCGGGCGGGGGGGGGACCGGGGAGCTGTTTTTT. Residues: CASSPAGGGGTGELFF. The chain employs TRBV4-2 and TRBJ2-2; 9 positions agree with TRBD2. Germline CDR1 and CDR2: LGHNA and YNFKEQ. The trim removed 4 bases at V and 5 bases at J, leaving 8 bases unmatched. The CDR3 sequence is 16 residues long.

The chain is built from TRBV30 and TRBJ1-1; 7 nucleotides agree with TRBD1. The CDR3 is 10 residues long. Germline CDR1 GTSNPN, CDR2 SVGIG (reference sequence). Germline trimming cut 7 bases from V and 7 bases from J; bases unmatched to any gene: 3. DNA for the CDR3: TGTGCCTTACGGACAGGTGAAGCTTTCTTT. It codes for CALRTGEAFF.

The rearrangement joins TRBV20-1 to TRBJ1-6; D remains unclear. The germline V gene encodes CDR1 DFQATT and CDR2 SNEGSKA (reference sequence). The V gene lost 7 bases and the J gene lost 3 bases, with 13 bases spanning the gap. CDR3 length: 14 residues. CDR3 residues: CSGTDQLYNSPLHF. CDR3 DNA: TGCAGTGGCACGGACCAACTCTATAATTCACCCCTCCACTTT.

The chain has TRBV19 and TRBJ1-1, with D maybe TRBD1 (5 bases). Germline V gives CDR1 LNHDA, CDR2 SQIVND (reference sequence). Between the trimmed V and J ends, which lost 4 bases and 1 base, there was a span of 16 bases. The CDR3 extends over 16 amino acids. CDR3 DNA: TGTGCCAGTAGTAGTAGGTTCAGGGTGCGGAACACTGAAGCTTTCTTT. Translation: CASSSRFRVRNTEAFF.